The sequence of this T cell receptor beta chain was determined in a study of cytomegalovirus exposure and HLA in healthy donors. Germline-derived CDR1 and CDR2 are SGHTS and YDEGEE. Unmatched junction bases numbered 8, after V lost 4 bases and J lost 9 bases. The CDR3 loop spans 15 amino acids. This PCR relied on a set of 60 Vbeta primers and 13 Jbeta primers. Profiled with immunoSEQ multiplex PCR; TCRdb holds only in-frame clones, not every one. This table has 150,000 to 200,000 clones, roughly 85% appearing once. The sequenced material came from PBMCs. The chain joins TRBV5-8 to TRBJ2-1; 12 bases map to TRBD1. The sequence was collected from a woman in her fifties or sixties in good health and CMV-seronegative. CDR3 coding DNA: TGTGCCAGCAGCCGGGGGACAGGGGGCCAGGGTGAGCAGTTCTTC. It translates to CASSRGTGGQGEQFF.